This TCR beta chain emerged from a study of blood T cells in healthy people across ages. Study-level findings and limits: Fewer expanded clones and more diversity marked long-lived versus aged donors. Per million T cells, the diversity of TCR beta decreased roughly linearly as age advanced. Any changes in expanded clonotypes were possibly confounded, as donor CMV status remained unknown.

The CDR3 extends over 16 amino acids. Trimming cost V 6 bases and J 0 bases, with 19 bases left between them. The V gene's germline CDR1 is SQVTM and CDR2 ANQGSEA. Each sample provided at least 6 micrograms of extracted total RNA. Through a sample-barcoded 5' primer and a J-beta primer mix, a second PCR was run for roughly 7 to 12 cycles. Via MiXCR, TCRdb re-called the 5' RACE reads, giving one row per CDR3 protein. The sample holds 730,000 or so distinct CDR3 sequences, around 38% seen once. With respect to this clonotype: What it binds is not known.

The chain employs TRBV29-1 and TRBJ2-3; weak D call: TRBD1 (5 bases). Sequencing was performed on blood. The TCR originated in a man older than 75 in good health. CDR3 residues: CSVHKGPLTSTDTQYF. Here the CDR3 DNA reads TGCAGCGTCCACAAGGGGCCCCTCACTAGCACAGATACGCAGTATTTT.